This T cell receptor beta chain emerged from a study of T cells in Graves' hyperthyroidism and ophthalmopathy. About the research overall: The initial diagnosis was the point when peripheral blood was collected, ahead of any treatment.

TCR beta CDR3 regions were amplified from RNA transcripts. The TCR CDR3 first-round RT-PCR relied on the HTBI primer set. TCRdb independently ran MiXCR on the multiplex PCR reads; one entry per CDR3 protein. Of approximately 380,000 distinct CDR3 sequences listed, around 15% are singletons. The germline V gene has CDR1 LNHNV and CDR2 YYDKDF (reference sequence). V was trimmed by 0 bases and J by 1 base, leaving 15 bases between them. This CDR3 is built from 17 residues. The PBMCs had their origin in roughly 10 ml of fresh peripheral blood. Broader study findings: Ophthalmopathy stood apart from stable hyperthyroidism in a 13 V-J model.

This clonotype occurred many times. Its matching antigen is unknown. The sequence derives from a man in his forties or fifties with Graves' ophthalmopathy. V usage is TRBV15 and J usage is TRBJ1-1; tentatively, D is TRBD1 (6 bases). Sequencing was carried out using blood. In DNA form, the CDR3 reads TGTGCCACCAGCAGAGATCCTGGAGGGGGGCGGAACACTGAAGCTTTCTTT. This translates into CATSRDPGGGRNTEAFF.